This T cell receptor (beta chain) came from a study of CD8 T cells in Susac syndrome. FACS was used to enrich TEMRA cells, whereas the CD8+ and CD4+ T cells were obtained by negative isolation. Points on this clonotype: Its antigen is not known.

With random hexamers, reverse transcription was performed on about 0.5 to 1 ug of RNA. Amplification of TCR beta CDR3 used immunoSEQ multiplex PCR across 54 Vbeta and 13 Jbeta. TCRdb analysed the immunoSEQ multiplex PCR reads with MiXCR anew, one entry per CDR3 protein. The sample has 150,000 or so distinct CDR3 sequences; about 96% are singletons. General study points: Clonal expansion was missing from Susac syndrome CD4+ T cell repertoires. The study recognized that the number of individuals in its TCR sequencing and HLA analysis was relatively small.

Germline CDR1 is SQVTM and CDR2 is ANQGSEA. The CDR3 sequence is 13 residues long. Between the trimmed V and J ends, which lost 4 bases and 1 base, there was a span of 11 bases. The chain has TRBV29-1 and TRBJ2-7; D gene unclear. This TCR derives from a human donor with Susac syndrome. Sequenced sample: CD4+ T cells from PBMCs. CDR3 residues: CSVVWQVSYEQYF. For the CDR3, the DNA is TGCAGCGTTGTTTGGCAGGTATCCTACGAGCAGTACTTC.